A single sample gave rise to the 2 T cell receptor beta chains below, sequenced in a study of radiation and T cells in renal cell carcinoma. Noted time point: blood 2 weeks post-SBRT. Documented treatment: 15 Gy SBRT to primary tumor, nephrectomy 4 weeks later. Sequenced by immunoSEQ multiplex PCR; TCRdb stores in-frame clones only, minus some. The sample holds over 60,000 clones, around 86% seen once. Sample: blood, taken from a patient whose treatment included radiotherapy and nephrectomy. Receptors were obtained from a woman aged 50 to 65 with renal cell carcinoma.

V gene TRBV7-2 combines with J gene TRBJ1-5, with TRBD1 as a possible D gene (5 bases). With 5 bases removed from V and 1 base from J, the gap between germline ends came to 12 bases. The CDR3 length is 15 residues. CDR1 is SGHTA and CDR2 is FQGNSA in the germline V gene. The CDR3 sequence: CASSPIGTSNQPQHF. CDR3 DNA sequence: TGTGCCAGCAGCCCGATTGGGACGAGCAATCAGCCCCAGCATTTT.

V is TRBV5-6 and J is TRBJ2-3; D not resolved. The CDR3 consists of 15 residues. Germline values: CDR1 SGHDT, CDR2 YYEEEE. Trimming shortened V by 5 bases and J by 0 bases, and 13 bases separated the two germline ends. The CDR3 protein is CASSDRHTSTDTQYF. CDR3 nucleotides: TGTGCCAGCAGTGATAGACATACTAGCACAGATACGCAGTATTTT.